The sequence of this TCR beta chain was determined in a study of beta chain features in type 1 diabetes. Study findings and constraints: Type 1 diabetes patients showed a moderate but significant shortening of TCRB CDR3s in all four CD4+ subsets.

Germline values: CDR1 MDHEN, CDR2 SYDVKM. V was trimmed by 1 base and J by 5 bases, leaving 11 bases between them. The CDR3 has 14 amino acids. This clone turned up a few times. Its matching antigen is unknown. The sequenced template was cDNA made from the entire isolated RNA. The protocol was immunoSEQ multiplex PCR, while the TCRdb copy is restricted to in-frame clones and leaves out a portion. The data show about 240,000 clones, with approximately 15% seen just once and about 0.019% held by the top ten. The sequencing input was naive CD4+ T cells from blood. The sequence derives from a man younger than 40 with type 1 diabetes. The gene calls are TRBV28 and TRBJ1-1, with D perhaps matching TRBD1 (5 bases). The DNA for the CDR3 is TGTGCCAGCAGTTTATCAGGGCGTCGGACTGAAGCTTTCTTT. This codes for CASSLSGRRTEAFF.